Shown below are 26 T cell receptor beta chains from a single sample sequenced in a study of shared clonotypes between healthy human individuals. Measured with immunoSEQ multiplex PCR; TCRdb has only the in-frame clones, and not every one. The sample yields roughly 2,000,000 clones, around 93% seen once. The naive CD8 fraction comprised CD45RO-negative cells positively selected for CCR7 and excluded terminally differentiated effector memory CD45RA+ cells. Sequenced input: naive CD8+ T cells from PBMCs. The receptors derive from a man in his late teens or twenties in good health. Some clones in this sample may be carry-over from other donors' samples.

The V gene is TRBV14, the J gene TRBJ2-3; tentatively, D is TRBD1 (6 bases). This CDR3 region has 18 residues. The V end lost 4 bases, the J end lost 6 bases, and 26 bases lay between the germline ends. Germline V lookup: CDR1 SGHDN, CDR2 FVKESK. The DNA for the CDR3 is TGTGCCAGCAGCCGCGTTATCCTTTTGACAGGTCGGTCGGATACGCAGTATTTT. Its protein product is CASSRVILLTGRSDTQYF. Drawing the rest from reference TRBV14 and TRBJ2-3, the complete variable domain is EAGVTQFPSHSVIEKGQTVTLRCDPISGHDNLYWYRRVMGKEIKFLLHFVKESKQDESGMPNNRFLAERTGGTYSTLKVQPAELEDSGVYFCASSRVILLTGRSDTQYFGPGTRLTVL.

V and J are TRBV7-8 and TRBJ2-7; 7 nucleotides line up with TRBD1. Trimming removed 3 bases from V and 3 bases from J; junction bases left unmatched: 11. Germline CDR1 and CDR2: SGHVS and FQNEAQ. There are 16 residues in the CDR3. CDR3 sequence reads: CASSLSGQGQRYEQYF. CDR3 coding DNA: TGTGCCAGCAGCTTGTCTGGTCAGGGACAGCGCTACGAGCAGTACTTC.

The chain combines TRBV2 with TRBJ2-3; D uncertain. This CDR3 is built from 13 residues. Trimming took 4 bases from V and 3 from J, leaving 8 bases between them. From germline, CDR1 is SNHLY and CDR2 FYNNEI. The CDR3 region has the DNA TGTGCCAGCAGTGCAGGATCAACAGATACGCAGTATTTT. Translated, it gives CASSAGSTDTQYF.

The chain uses TRBV19 and TRBJ1-2; 7 bases are a match to TRBD1. This CDR3 is built from 13 residues. Trimming took 5 bases from V and 5 from J; bases not matched to a gene: 5. Germline V gives CDR1 LNHDA, CDR2 SQIVND (reference sequence). The CDR3 DNA reads TGTGCCAGTAGTCCCCAGGGACAGTATGGCTACACCTTC. Its translation is CASSPQGQYGYTF.

The CDR3 protein is CASSLARKGIRSYEQYF. The DNA for the CDR3 is TGTGCCAGCAGCCTAGCACGAAAGGGGATCAGGTCCTACGAGCAGTACTTC. V usage is TRBV13 and J usage is TRBJ2-7; D possibly matches TRBD1 or TRBD2 (5 bases each). Germline V gene lookup returns CDR1 PRHDT and CDR2 FYEKMQ (reference sequence). This CDR3 contains 17 residues. V was shortened by 5 bases and J by 1 base, with 21 bases between the two germline ends.

This rearrangement joins TRBV5-1 to TRBJ2-7, with D perhaps being TRBD1 or TRBD2 (5 bases each). The CDR3 totals 15 residues. V dropped 5 bases and J dropped 0 bases, with 15 bases sitting between them. Germline values: CDR1 SGHRS, CDR2 YFSETQ. The DNA for the CDR3 is TGCGCCAGCAGTTTCGGGACGGTGAGCTCCTACGAGCAGTACTTC. Its translation is CASSFGTVSSYEQYF. The full variable domain, its missing parts supplied by reference TRBV5-1 and TRBJ2-7, is KAGVTQTPRYLIKTRGQQVTLSCSPISGHRSVSWYQQTPGQGLQFLFEYFSETQRNKGNFPGRFSGRQFSNSRSEMNVSTLELGDSALYLCASSFGTVSSYEQYFGPGTRLTVT.

The chain carries TRBV19 and TRBJ2-7, with 8 bases lining up with TRBD1. The V gene end was trimmed by 4 bases and the J gene end by 5 bases; junction bases not matched to a gene: 13. The CDR3 extends over 16 amino acids. Germline CDR1 is LNHDA and CDR2 is SQIVND (reference sequence). The chain's CDR3 is CASSTGQGALRDEQYF. The CDR3 DNA is TGTGCCAGTAGTACCGGACAGGGAGCCTTGAGGGACGAGCAGTACTTC.

This clone was seen just once. V gene TRBV7-6 combines with J gene TRBJ1-5; D is uncertain. Trimming removed 2 bases from V and 4 bases from J, with 6 bases in between. Per germline, CDR1 SGHVS and CDR2 FNYEAQ. There are 13 residues in the CDR3. The CDR3 DNA reads as TGTGCCAGCAGCTTAAACGAGAATCAGCCCCAGCATTTT. Translated: CASSLNENQPQHF.

The chain links TRBV29-1 to TRBJ2-1; 13 bases are a match to TRBD2. J lost 6 bases, V lost 6 bases, and 5 bases had no gene match. Germline-derived CDR1 and CDR2 are SQVTM and ANQGSEA. The CDR3 is 14 amino acids. The CDR3 coding sequence is TGCAGCGTCCTCGGACTAGCGGGGGCCAATGAGCAGTTCTTC. This sequence encodes CSVLGLAGANEQFF.

This rearrangement joins TRBV23-1 to TRBJ1-2; the D gene is possibly TRBD1 (6 bases). TRBV23-1 is given ORF status, its function remaining uncertain. V lost 0 bases and J lost 7, with 12 bases in between. This CDR3 contains 14 residues. The DNA for the CDR3 is TGCGCCAGCAGTCAATCATACAGGGAGTGTGGCTACACCTTC. Translation gives CASSQSYRECGYTF.

In this sample, this clone turned up a few times. Within the sample, other DNA sequences also encode this same CDR3. The chain has TRBV19 and TRBJ1-5, with TRBD1 matching 7 bases. Per germline, CDR1 LNHDA and CDR2 SQIVND (reference sequence). The CDR3 covers 14 residues. J gave up 6 bases and V 5 bases, and 7 bases lay outside the gene matches. CDR3 bases: TGTGCCAGTAGTGCCGACAGGGTAGGTCAGCCCCAGCATTTT. This encodes CASSADRVGQPQHF.

The chain employs TRBV5-6 and TRBJ2-7; 7 bases are shared with TRBD2. The CDR3 sequence is 15 residues long. V lost 4 bases to trimming and J lost 2 bases; unmatched junction nucleotides: 9. Germline V CDR1 and CDR2: SGHDT, YYEEEE. CDR3 coding DNA: TGTGCCAGCAGCCTCCCGGCTAGCGGACCCTACGAGCAGTACTTC. It codes for CASSLPASGPYEQYF.

The gene calls are TRBV19 and TRBJ2-7; 7 bases map to TRBD2. Germline CDR1 is LNHDA and CDR2 is SQIVND (reference sequence). Unmatched junction bases numbered 7, after V lost 3 bases and J lost 5 bases. The CDR3 spans 14 residues. CDR3 DNA: TGTGCCAGTAGTATCGGCGGGAGCTGGAACGAGCAGTACTTC. Its translation: CASSIGGSWNEQYF.

This clone was counted once. The V and J genes are TRBV27 and TRBJ2-3, with unresolved D. Germline loops: CDR1 MNHEY, CDR2 SMNVEV (reference sequence). There are 14 residues in the CDR3. With 4 bases removed from V and 4 bases from J, the gap between germline ends came to 12 bases. The CDR3 reads CASSSLSRADTQYF. The CDR3 region has the DNA TGTGCCAGCAGTTCCCTATCTCGGGCAGATACGCAGTATTTT.

The V and J genes are TRBV5-8 and TRBJ2-7; D call uncertain. The CDR3 length is 13 residues. Trimming removed 1 base from V and 3 bases from J, with 8 bases in between. Germline CDR1 SGHTS, CDR2 YDEGEE. CDR3 protein: CASSLIVRYEQYF. The CDR3, as DNA: TGTGCCAGCAGCTTGATTGTCCGCTACGAGCAGTACTTC.

The gene calls are TRBV13 and TRBJ1-3, with a tentative D call TRBD1 (5 bases). V lost 5 bases, J lost 3 bases, and 11 bases lay in between. Per germline, CDR1 PRHDT and CDR2 FYEKMQ (reference sequence). The CDR3 loop spans 14 amino acids. The CDR3 protein is CASSLGAFGNTIYF. As DNA, the CDR3 is TGTGCCAGCAGCCTTGGGGCTTTTGGAAACACCATATATTTT.

V and J are TRBV2 and TRBJ2-3, with D possibly being TRBD2 (5 bases). The V end was cut by 4 bases, the J end by 1 base, with 15 bases between. This CDR3 region has 16 residues. CDR1 is SNHLY and CDR2 is FYNNEI in the germline V gene. DNA of the CDR3: TGTGCCAGCAGTGTGAGTGCGGCGGGCCGCACAGATACGCAGTATTTT. Its translation: CASSVSAAGRTDTQYF.

This rearrangement joins TRBV14 to TRBJ2-5, with 7 bases that match TRBD2. The germline V gene has CDR1 SGHDN and CDR2 FVKESK. The CDR3 is made up of 14 amino acids. V was pared by 0 bases and J by 6 bases, with 4 bases of the junction left unmatched. The CDR3 nucleotides are TGTGCCAGCAGCCAAGATCGGACTAGACAGACCCAGTACTTC. Protein: CASSQDRTRQTQYF. Complete variable domain (other parts from reference TRBV14 and TRBJ2-5): EAGVTQFPSHSVIEKGQTVTLRCDPISGHDNLYWYRRVMGKEIKFLLHFVKESKQDESGMPNNRFLAERTGGTYSTLKVQPAELEDSGVYFCASSQDRTRQTQYFGPGTRLLVL.

The V gene is TRBV7-6, the J gene TRBJ2-7, with 7 bases identical to TRBD2. Germline CDR1 SGHVS, CDR2 FNYEAQ. The CDR3 contains 18 residues. The ends lost 6 bases at V and 5 bases at J; junction bases unmatched: 22. CDR3 region: CASRGEGHNKVASNEQYF. The DNA for the CDR3 is TGTGCCAGCAGGGGGGAGGGCCATAATAAGGTGGCGTCTAACGAGCAGTACTTC.

This sequence joins TRBV9 and TRBJ2-2; a possible D gene is TRBD2 (6 bases). Trimming cost V 4 bases and J 1 base, with 20 bases left between them. The CDR3 runs 18 residues. From germline, CDR1 is SGDLS and CDR2 YYNGEE. CDR3 DNA: TGTGCCAGCAGCTCAATCCCCGGGGGACCTTTGAACACCGGGGAGCTGTTTTTT. As protein: CASSSIPGGPLNTGELFF. The full variable domain, with the rest looked up from reference TRBV9 and TRBJ2-2, is DSGVTQTPKHLITATGQRVTLRCSPRSGDLSVYWYQQSLDQGLQFLIQYYNGEERAKGNILERFSAQQFPDLHSELNLSSLELGDSALYFCASSSIPGGPLNTGELFFGEGSRLTVL.

About this clone: The sample contains more than one DNA sequence encoding this CDR3. The chain couples TRBV27 to TRBJ2-7; TRBD1 matches 7 bases. The trim removed 4 bases at V and 2 bases at J, leaving 2 bases unmatched. The germline V gene encodes CDR1 MNHEY and CDR2 SMNVEV (reference sequence). This CDR3 has 13 amino acids. In nucleotides, the CDR3 is TGTGCCAGCAGTTGGGGGACAGCCTACGAGCAGTACTTC. Residues: CASSWGTAYEQYF.

The V and J genes are TRBV6-5 and TRBJ1-4; D is uncertain. Germline loops: CDR1 MNHEY, CDR2 SVGAGI. Trimming left V 6 bases short and J 5 bases short, with 13 bases between. The CDR3 sequence is 14 residues long. CDR3 bases: TGTGCCAGCAGCCCCGGAGTTACGAATGAAAAACTGTTTTTT. Its protein product is CASSPGVTNEKLFF.

The chain links TRBV28 to TRBJ1-2; D unresolved. Germline loops: CDR1 MDHEN, CDR2 SYDVKM. The length of the CDR3 is 14 residues. V shed 5 bases and J shed 6 bases, with 16 bases lying between them. CDR3 nucleotide sequence: TGTGCCAGCAGTCCCCGGACCCTTTTTGATGGCTACACCTTC. Protein: CASSPRTLFDGYTF.

This clone was seen once. The CDR3 nucleotides are TGTGCCAGCAGCCCCCCCCTAGCGCCCTACAATGAGCAGTTCTTC. Translation gives CASSPPLAPYNEQFF. The chain couples TRBV9 to TRBJ2-1; possibly TRBD2 for D (6 bases). The germline gives CDR1 SGDLS, CDR2 YYNGEE. The V end lost 4 bases, the J end lost 2 bases, and 13 bases lay between the germline ends. The CDR3 runs to 15 residues.

The rearrangement joins TRBV2 to TRBJ1-1; 8 bases line up with TRBD1. The V segment lost 8 bases and the J segment 5 bases; nucleotides outside the gene matches: 7. The CDR3 is 13 residues long. From germline, CDR1 is SNHLY and CDR2 FYNNEI. CDR3 sequence reads: CASQGQGWTEAFF. Here the CDR3 DNA reads TGTGCCAGCCAAGGACAGGGTTGGACTGAAGCTTTCTTT.

This clone was seen only a few times. The chain combines TRBV4-2 with TRBJ1-1; D possibly corresponds to TRBD1 (5 bases). CDR3 length: 15 amino acids. Between the trimmed V and J ends, which lost 4 bases and 1 base, there was a span of 13 bases. CDR1 and CDR2 from the germline V gene are LGHNA and YNFKEQ. The CDR3 region is CASSLGEGANTEAFF. CDR3 sequence (DNA): TGTGCCAGCAGCCTGGGGGAAGGGGCGAACACTGAAGCTTTCTTT.